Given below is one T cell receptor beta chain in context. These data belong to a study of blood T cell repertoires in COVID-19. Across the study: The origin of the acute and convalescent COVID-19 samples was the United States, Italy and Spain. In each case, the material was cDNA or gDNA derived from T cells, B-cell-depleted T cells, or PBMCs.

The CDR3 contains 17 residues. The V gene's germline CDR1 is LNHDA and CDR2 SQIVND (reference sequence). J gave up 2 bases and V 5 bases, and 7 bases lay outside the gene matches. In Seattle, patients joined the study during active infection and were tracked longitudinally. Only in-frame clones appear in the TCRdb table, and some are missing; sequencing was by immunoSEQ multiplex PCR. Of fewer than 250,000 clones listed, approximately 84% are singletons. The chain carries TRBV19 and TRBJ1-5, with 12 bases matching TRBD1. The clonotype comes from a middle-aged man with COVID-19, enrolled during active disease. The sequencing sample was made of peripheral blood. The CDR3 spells CASSPGQGANGNQPQHF. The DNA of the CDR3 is TGTGCCAGTAGTCCGGGACAGGGGGCGAATGGCAATCAGCCCCAGCATTTT.